This TCR beta chain was recorded in a study of blood T cell repertoires in COVID-19. About the study: Spain, Italy and the United States supplied samples that represented acute and convalescent COVID-19. PBMCs, B-cell-depleted T cells, or T cells were the source of the cDNA or gDNA that made up the material.

Original processing methods: Amplification of reference gene primers was used by the study to estimate nucleated cell counts. Assay used: immunoSEQ multiplex PCR; TCRdb lists only in-frame clones, some missing. That table furnishes V, J and clone size, whereas the DNA furnished D and trimming. Found here are 200,000 or so clones, about 86% of them singletons; the top ten hold about 3%. The germline V gene encodes CDR1 SGHRS and CDR2 YFSETQ. The CDR3 is 15 residues long. With 3 bases clipped from V and 8 bases from J, the junction kept 10 bases outside the gene matches. The rearrangement joins TRBV5-1 to TRBJ1-1, with 10 bases fitting TRBD1. Sequencing was done on a sample of peripheral blood. This sequence was found in a woman aged 25 to 39 who had recovered from COVID-19. The DNA of the CDR3 is TGCGCCAGCAGCTGGGACAGGGGCCTACAACGGGAAGCTTTCTTT. It translates to CASSWDRGLQREAFF.